A selection of T cell receptor beta chains follows, all from one sample in a study of cytomegalovirus exposure and HLA in healthy donors. Sequencing used immunoSEQ multiplex PCR; TCRdb keeps in-frame clones, though not all of them. This table has 160,000 or so clones, nearly 80% appearing once. The sample taken for sequencing was PBMCs. The receptors here all came from a man between 35 and 55 years old in good health and CMV-seropositive. The CDR3 runs from the conserved cysteine through the conserved F or W. Fields, in order: D gene, V gene, J gene, clone size, CDR3 protein, CDR3 DNA. D genes are given only for firm matches. The listing skips clone size in some rows; elsewhere it reads once, few, many or a size class.

>NA|TRBV5-1|TRBJ2-3|NA
CASSLLATSTDTQYF
TGCGCCAGCAGCTTGTTAGCGACTAGCACAGATACGCAGTATTTT
>NA|TRBV19|TRBJ1-2|NA
CASRSGQRVKGYTF
TGTGCCAGTAGATCCGGTCAGAGGGTGAAGGGCTACACCTTC
>TRBD1|TRBV27|TRBJ2-7|once
CASWGQSSSYEQYF
TGTGCCAGCTGGGGACAGTCAAGCTCCTACGAGCAGTACTTC
>TRBD1|TRBV5-1|TRBJ2-3|NA
CASSLVQGGTDTQYF
TGCGCCAGCAGCTTGGTACAGGGGGGCACAGATACGCAGTATTTT
>NA|TRBV5-1|TRBJ2-7|NA
CASSLADRSSYEQYF
TGCGCCAGCAGCTTGGCCGATAGGAGCTCCTACGAGCAGTACTTC
>TRBD2|TRBV19|TRBJ2-7|once
CASSVIAGGPVYEQYF
TGTGCCAGTAGTGTGATAGCGGGAGGGCCCGTCTACGAGCAGTACTTC
>NA|TRBV6-6|TRBJ2-3|NA
CASSYSGHSTDTQYF
TGTGCCAGCAGTTACTCGGGGCATAGCACAGATACGCAGTATTTT
>TRBD2|TRBV7-3|TRBJ2-7|NA
CASSPGLAGVEQYF
TGTGCCAGCAGCCCGGGACTAGCGGGAGTCGAGCAGTACTTC
>NA|TRBV7-3|TRBJ2-1|NA
CASSALPTSDEQFF
TGTGCCAGCAGCGCTCTTCCGACTAGTGATGAGCAGTTCTTC
>NA|TRBV28|TRBJ1-1|NA
CASTRLIFGTEAFF
TGTGCCAGCACCCGGTTGATTTTTGGCACTGAAGCTTTCTTT
>TRBD1|TRBV19|TRBJ1-5|NA
CASRDRGNQPQHF
TGTGCCAGTAGGGACAGGGGCAATCAGCCCCAGCATTTT
>TRBD1|TRBV10-3|TRBJ2-7|NA
CAISDLAPGQGINEQYF
TGTGCCATCAGTGACCTGGCCCCGGGACAGGGGATCAACGAGCAGTACTTC
>TRBD1|TRBV2|TRBJ1-6|NA
CASSRQWTGGSPLHF
TGTGCCAGCTCTAGGCAGTGGACAGGGGGATCACCCCTCCACTTT
>NA|TRBV5-1|TRBJ2-2|NA
CASSLDRGTGELFF
TGCGCCAGCAGCTTGGATCGGGGCACCGGGGAGCTGTTTTTT
>TRBD2|TRBV4-1|TRBJ2-1|NA
CASRRFGTSGRAWFF
TGCGCCAGCAGAAGATTCGGGACTAGCGGGAGGGCCTGGTTCTTC
>TRBD2|TRBV5-8|TRBJ2-1|few
CASSLGGLAGVPYNEQFF
TGTGCCAGCAGCCTAGGGGGGCTAGCGGGAGTTCCCTACAATGAGCAGTTCTTC
>NA|TRBV6-5|TRBJ1-6|NA
CASLPSTSYNSPLHF
TGTGCCAGCCTCCCCAGTACCTCCTATAATTCACCCCTCCACTTT
>NA|TRBV18|TRBJ2-5|NA
CASSPPAGIQETQYF
TGTGCCAGCTCACCCCCCGCAGGAATCCAAGAGACCCAGTACTTC
>TRBD1|TRBV6-5|TRBJ2-4|NA
CATLDGTGAGNSQYF
TGTGCCACCCTCGACGGGACAGGGGCGGGAAACAGTCAGTACTTC
>NA|TRBV28|TRBJ1-4|NA
CASSSPDSEEKLFF
TGTGCCAGCAGTTCACCGGACAGTGAGGAAAAACTGTTTTTT
>NA|TRBV2|TRBJ1-1|once
CASRVTGNTEAFF
TGTGCCAGCAGGGTTACAGGGAACACTGAAGCTTTCTTT
>NA|TRBV2|TRBJ2-7|NA
CASTPGYEQYF
TGTGCCAGCACGCCAGGGTACGAGCAGTACTTC
>TRBD2|TRBV2|TRBJ2-2|NA
CASSDMLAGAAGELFF
TGTGCCAGCAGTGATATGTTAGCGGGAGCGGCGGGGGAGCTGTTTTTT
>NA|TRBV7-7|TRBJ2-7|NA
CASSLVYSYEQYF
TGTGCCAGCAGCTTAGTTTATTCCTACGAGCAGTACTTC
>NA|TRBV5-1|TRBJ1-1|NA
CASSLNSGMNTEAFF
TGCGCCAGCAGCTTAAACAGCGGAATGAACACTGAAGCTTTCTTT
>NA|TRBV7-9|TRBJ2-3|NA
CASSENYASPGTDTQYF
TGTGCCAGCAGCGAGAATTACGCTAGTCCTGGCACAGATACGCAGTATTTT
>NA|TRBV6-1|TRBJ1-5|NA
CASSEQGNQPQHF
TGTGCCAGCAGTGAACAGGGCAATCAGCCCCAGCATTTT
>NA|TRBV7-3|TRBJ1-1|NA
CASSFGGGTEAFF
TGTGCCAGCAGCTTCGGGGGTGGCACTGAAGCTTTCTTT
>NA|TRBV9|TRBJ1-1|NA
CASSVAGGLTEAFF
TGTGCCAGCAGCGTAGCGGGGGGGCTCACTGAAGCTTTCTTT
>NA|TRBV27|TRBJ2-7|few
CASGAWSRQYF
TGTGCCAGCGGGGCTTGGAGTCGGCAGTACTTC
>NA|TRBV5-8|TRBJ1-3|NA
CASSLAAQAGNTIYF
TGTGCCAGCAGCTTGGCCGCTCAGGCTGGAAACACCATATATTTT
>TRBD2|TRBV6-6|TRBJ2-7|NA
CASSPNARLASYEQYF
TGTGCCAGCAGCCCAAACGCGCGACTAGCATCCTACGAGCAGTACTTC
>TRBD1|TRBV28|TRBJ1-1|NA
CASISTGENTEAFF
TGTGCCAGCATTAGCACAGGGGAGAACACTGAAGCTTTCTTT
>TRBD2|TRBV27|TRBJ2-1|NA
CASGRLAGYDEQFF
TGTGCCAGCGGCCGACTAGCGGGATACGATGAGCAGTTCTTC
>TRBD1|TRBV12-5|TRBJ1-3|NA
CASGLPPGQGHTIYF
TGTGCTAGTGGTTTACCCCCCGGACAGGGGCACACCATATATTTT
>TRBD2|TRBV6-1|TRBJ2-3|NA
CASSRLAHTDTQYF
TGTGCCAGCAGTCGACTAGCACACACAGATACGCAGTATTTT
>TRBD1|TRBV2|TRBJ2-7|NA
CASADPGQGTIRSYEQYF
TGTGCCAGCGCAGACCCGGGACAGGGAACTATTCGCTCCTACGAGCAGTACTTC
>NA|TRBV5-1|TRBJ2-5|NA
CASSLVGGGHQETQYF
TGCGCCAGCAGCTTGGTTGGGGGAGGACACCAAGAGACCCAGTACTTC
>TRBD2|TRBV6-6|TRBJ2-5|few
CASSYWGGKETQYF
TGTGCCAGCAGTTACTGGGGGGGAAAAGAGACCCAGTACTTC
>TRBD2|TRBV10-3|TRBJ2-1|NA
CATWTSGSYNEQFF
TGTGCCACATGGACTAGCGGGAGTTACAATGAGCAGTTCTTC
>TRBD2|TRBV5-4|TRBJ2-1|NA
CASSIPQLAGGPGEQFF
TGTGCCAGCAGCATCCCCCAACTAGCGGGAGGGCCGGGTGAGCAGTTCTTC
>TRBD1|TRBV2|TRBJ1-1|once
CASRRTGLRFF
TGTGCCAGCAGAAGGACAGGCCTCCGTTTTTTT
>NA|TRBV6-1|TRBJ2-7|NA
CASSEGRGSGEQYF
TGTGCCAGCAGTGAAGGCAGGGGTTCGGGTGAGCAGTACTTC
>NA|TRBV27|TRBJ2-1|NA
CASSPQSWPYNEQFF
TGTGCCAGCAGTCCACAGAGTTGGCCTTACAATGAGCAGTTCTTC
>NA|TRBV5-1|TRBJ2-7|NA
CASSEGDGAEQYF
TGCGCCAGCAGCGAGGGGGATGGGGCCGAGCAGTACTTC
>NA|TRBV4-1|TRBJ1-6|NA
CASSQEAQPGSPPHF
TGCGCCAGCAGCCAAGAAGCACAGCCCGGATCACCCCCCCACTTT
>TRBD1|TRBV7-8|TRBJ2-7|once
CASSRDRAYEQYF
TGTGCCAGCAGCCGCGACAGGGCCTACGAGCAGTACTTC
>NA|TRBV12-5|TRBJ2-6|NA
CASGLVAGANSGANGLTF
TGTGCTAGTGGTTTGGTGGCAGGGGCTAACTCTGGGGCCAACGGCCTGACTTTC
>NA|TRBV9|TRBJ1-3|NA
CASSVMDSRSGNTIYF
TGTGCCAGCAGCGTAATGGACAGTCGCTCTGGAAACACCATATATTTT
>NA|TRBV2|TRBJ2-4|NA
CASKDGNENIQYF
TGTGCCAGCAAAGACGGGAACGAAAACATTCAGTACTTC
>NA|TRBV14|TRBJ1-1|few
CASSQGVLTEAFF
TGTGCCAGCAGCCAAGGAGTTTTAACTGAAGCTTTCTTT
>NA|TRBV7-8|TRBJ2-3|NA
CASSFGGERVDTQYF
TGTGCCAGCAGCTTTGGAGGTGAGAGAGTGGATACGCAGTATTTT
>TRBD2|TRBV10-3|TRBJ2-1|NA
CAISSGRVYNEQFF
TGTGCCATCAGTAGCGGGAGGGTTTACAATGAGCAGTTCTTC